This paragraph reports one TCR beta chain. Its antigen is not identified. This record comes from a study of follicular helper T cells after annual influenza vaccination. On the study more broadly: Some donors were sampled over the 2013-2014, 2014-2015 and 2015-2016 vaccinations.

Using immunoSEQ multiplex PCR, the repertoire was profiled, and TCRdb retains in-frame clones only, with some absent. In the table there are roughly 7,300 clones, approximately 88% of which are singletons. Time point of the sample: 2015-2016 season, 7 days after influenza vaccination. Cells are cTfh (non-naive CD4+CXCR5+PD-1+), split by ICOS and CD38 into double-positive or double-negative. Study-level findings and limits: ICOS+CD38+ cTfh clonality change tracked circulating plasmablast frequency change.

The ends were cut back, 4 bases at V and 2 bases at J, with 12 bases in the middle. CDR1 SGHTA and CDR2 FQGNSA come from the germline V gene. The CDR3 sequence is 15 residues long. Here the sequenced sample was CXCR5+ CD38- circulating T follicular helper cells from blood, taken 7 days after influenza vaccination. Subset specified: circulating Tfh, non-naive CD4+CXCR5+PD-1+ (ICOS+CD38+ or ICOS-CD38-). This receptor was identified in an adult who received the influenza vaccine. This chain uses TRBV7-2 with TRBJ1-5; D not certain. The CDR3, as DNA: TGTGCCAGCAGCTCCCCCAGCCAGGGCAATCAGCCCCAGCATTTT. This encodes CASSSPSQGNQPQHF.